This is a list of T cell receptor beta chains from one sample in a study of neurological immune-mediated disorders. TCRdb ran MiXCR on the 5' RACE reads and lists one entry per CDR3 protein. Here the sample spans about 92,000 distinct CDR3 sequences, 3.5% being singletons. The sequenced sample consisted of PBMCs. The source is a woman in her 50s with multiple sclerosis. Each CDR3 is given with its conserved first and last residue. D genes are given only for firm matches. Where a row states a size, it is once, few, many or the class of an expanded clone; other rows omit it.

j_call cdr3_length clone_size v_call d_call cdr3_nt cdr3_aa
TRBJ1-1 13 many TRBV7-2 . TGTGCCAGCAGCCCCGACGGAAACACTGAAGCTTTCTTT CASSPDGNTEAFF
TRBJ1-1 12 many TRBV19 . TGTGCCAGTAGTATCCACAGGACTGAAGCTTTCTTT CASSIHRTEAFF
TRBJ1-5 12 many TRBV20-1 . TGCAGTGCTTTGGATAGCAATCAGCCCCAGCATTTT CSALDSNQPQHF
TRBJ2-7 16 many TRBV10-2 . TGCGCCAGCAGTGAGTCTGGCAGTCTTAGCTCCTACGAGCAGTACTTC CASSESGSLSSYEQYF
TRBJ2-2 16 many TRBV10-3 TRBD1 TGTGCCATCAGTGAGTCGAGACAGGGTTTGACCGGGGAGCTGTTTTTT CAISESRQGLTGELFF
TRBJ1-1 14 . TRBV6-2/TRBV6-3 . TGTGCCACCCATGGCAACAGGAGAAACACTGAAGCTTTCTTT CATHGNRRNTEAFF
TRBJ1-2 14 many TRBV12-3/TRBV12-4 . TGTGCCAGCAGTTGGGACGGAGGAGGGTATGGCTACACCTTC CASSWDGGGYGYTF
TRBJ1-4 13 many TRBV7-9 . TGTGCCAGCAGTCATCTACGGAATGAAAAACTGTTTTTT CASSHLRNEKLFF
TRBJ2-1 14 many TRBV15 . TGTGCCACCAGCAGCCCCACTAGGCCGACTTTCAGGTCCTTC CATSSPTRPTFRSF
TRBJ2-7 18 many TRBV7-9 . TGTGCCAGCAGCTTCTTTAGTGGAGCCCAGGGGGGAAACTACGAGCAGTACTTC CASSFFSGAQGGNYEQYF
TRBJ2-1 14 many TRBV20-1 TRBD2 TGCAGTGCCTCCCCGGGGACTACCCGGCATGAGCAGTTCTTC CSASPGTTRHEQFF
TRBJ2-7 14 many TRBV12-3/TRBV12-4 . TGTGCCAGCAGTACGGACAGCGTTACTTCCGAGCAGTACTTC CASSTDSVTSEQYF
TRBJ2-1 14 . TRBV5-6 . TGTGCCAGCAGCTTGTGGACAGAAAACAATGAGCAGTTCTTC CASSLWTENNEQFF
TRBJ2-5 14 many TRBV3-1 . TGTGCCAGCAGCATCCCCGGTCAGCCGGAGACCCAGTACTTC CASSIPGQPETQYF
TRBJ1-5 13 . TRBV24-1 . TGTGCCACCAGTGATTACAGCAATCAGCCCCAGCATTTT CATSDYSNQPQHF
TRBJ2-1 16 many TRBV9 TRBD1 TGTGCCAGCAGCGTACGTCGGGACAGGGTTCTGGATGAGCAGTTCTTC CASSVRRDRVLDEQFF
TRBJ1-2 11 many TRBV20-1 TRBD1 TGCAGTGCTACAGGGGGCTATGGCTACACCTTC CSATGGYGYTF
TRBJ1-2 13 many TRBV18 . TGTGCCAGCTCACCGGACGAGTCCTATGGCTACACCTTC CASSPDESYGYTF
TRBJ2-3 10 many TRBV20-1 . TGCAGTGCTAGAAAGGGGAAGCAGTATTTT CSARKGKQYF
TRBJ2-1 16 many TRBV5-1 TRBD2 TGCGCCAGCAGCTTGCTCTCGCGGGGGGGCTACAATGAGCAGTTCTTC CASSLLSRGGYNEQFF
TRBJ2-7 12 many TRBV20-1 . TGCAGTGCTAGTCGGCAGGGTGACGAGCAGTACTTC CSASRQGDEQYF
TRBJ2-4 18 many TRBV15 . TGTGCCACCAGCAGAGATCATGGCGGCAGGGGATTCGAAAACATTCAGTACTTC CATSRDHGGRGFENIQYF
TRBJ2-3 12 many TRBV20-1 . TGCAGTGCTAGACCTAGCCCAGATACGCAGTATTTT CSARPSPDTQYF
TRBJ2-3 11 many TRBV20-1 . TGCAGTGCCCCACGGGGAGATACGCAGTATTTT CSAPRGDTQYF
TRBJ2-2 14 many TRBV20-1 . TGCAGTGCTAGAGGAGGACAGAACACCGGGGAGCTGTTTTTT CSARGGQNTGELFF
TRBJ2-3 10 many TRBV29-1 . TGCAGCGTCGGAGTAGATACGCAGTATTTT CSVGVDTQYF
TRBJ2-1 16 many TRBV7-9 TRBD1 TGTGCCAGCAGCCACAGACAGGGGGCTTCCTACAATGAGCAGTTCTTC CASSHRQGASYNEQFF
TRBJ1-5 12 many TRBV7-2 . TGTGCCAGCAGCTTAATCTATCAGCCCCAGCATTTT CASSLIYQPQHF
TRBJ2-2 15 many TRBV29-1 TRBD1 TGCAGCGTTGTTTTGAGGGACAGGGTAAACGGGGAGCTGTTTTTT CSVVLRDRVNGELFF
TRBJ1-2 16 many TRBV7-2 TRBD1 TGTGCCAGCAGCTCCGGGGGGACAGGGGTATTCGGTGGCTACACCTTC CASSSGGTGVFGGYTF
TRBJ2-7 15 many TRBV7-9 . TGTGCCAGCAGCCCCCGACAGGTTCTCTCCTACGAGCAGTACTTC CASSPRQVLSYEQYF
TRBJ1-5 13 many TRBV6-6 . TGTGCCAGCAGTTACGGGGAAAATCAGCCCCAGCATTTT CASSYGENQPQHF
TRBJ2-1 15 many TRBV6-2/TRBV6-3 TRBD2 TGTGCCAGCAGCCCTACTAGCGGGGGGATCGGTGAGCAGTTCTTC CASSPTSGGIGEQFF
TRBJ2-7 17 many TRBV7-9 . TGTGCCAGCAGCTTCCATAAGCGTGGGGTTCTTTTTTACGAGCAGTACTTC CASSFHKRGVLFYEQYF
TRBJ1-5 13 many TRBV10-3 . TGTGCCATCAGTGGATCGGCGGAACAGCCCCAGCATTTT CAISGSAEQPQHF
TRBJ2-2 15 many TRBV5-5 . TGTGCCAGCAGCACACTAGAGGGAGTCACCGGGGAGCTGTTTTTT CASSTLEGVTGELFF
TRBJ2-4 12 many TRBV20-1 TRBD2 TGCAGTGCTAGTGCGGGGGGGAACATTCAGTACTTC CSASAGGNIQYF
TRBJ2-3 15 many TRBV29-1 TRBD2 TGCAGCGTCCTAGGTTGGACTAGCCCCACAGATACGCAGTATTTT CSVLGWTSPTDTQYF
TRBJ2-2 16 many TRBV5-1 . TGCGCCAGCAGCTTGTCCCCGACAGAGAACACCGGGGAGCTGTTTTTT CASSLSPTENTGELFF
TRBJ1-2 14 many TRBV20-1 . TGCAGTGCTACCTCGGGGGGTGCTAACTATGGCTACACCTTC CSATSGGANYGYTF
TRBJ2-7 17 many TRBV20-1 TRBD2 TGCAGTGCTAGAGATGTGCGTAGCGGGGGGAACTCCTACGAGCAGTACTTC CSARDVRSGGNSYEQYF
TRBJ2-1 17 medium-sized TRBV20-1 TRBD2 TGCAGTGCTAGCCCAACCAGTACGGCGGGGGGGCCGGATGGGCAGTTCTTC CSASPTSTAGGPDGQFF
TRBJ1-2 14 few TRBV5-1 . TGCGCCAGCAGCCCCCTCGACGGCATCTATGGCTACACCTTC CASSPLDGIYGYTF
TRBJ2-3 17 many TRBV5-1 . TGCGCCAGCAGCTTGGCTTGGTCCTTCCAGCGCACAGATACGCAGTATTTT CASSLAWSFQRTDTQYF
TRBJ2-1 14 many TRBV5-1 . TGCGCCAGCAGCTTCGGAGAACCGGGTAGTGAGCAGTTCTTC CASSFGEPGSEQFF
TRBJ1-2 10 many TRBV2 . TGTGCCAGCAGGGAGGGTGGCTACACCTTC CASREGGYTF
TRBJ2-7 14 many TRBV7-2 . TGTGCCAGCAGCTTAGCAGGCAGGGCCTACGAGCAGTACTTC CASSLAGRAYEQYF
TRBJ2-1 14 many TRBV11-1 TRBD2 TGTGCCAGCAGGCGGGGACTAACGAACAATGAGCAGTTCTTC CASRRGLTNNEQFF
TRBJ2-1 16 many TRBV2 . TGTGCCAGCAGTCCTCTTAGGACAGCATCCTACAATGAGCAGTTCTTC CASSPLRTASYNEQFF
TRBJ1-2 13 many TRBV20-1 TRBD1 TGCAGTGCTGGCCCAGGACAGGGGACGGGCTACACCTTC CSAGPGQGTGYTF
TRBJ1-2 14 many TRBV12-3/TRBV12-4 . TGTGCCAGCAGCCTCCTAGGGTTAGGGGATGGCTACACCTTC CASSLLGLGDGYTF
TRBJ2-1 16 many TRBV7-9 . TGTGCCAGCAGCTTAAATAGGTACAGCTCCTACAATGAGCAGTTCTTC CASSLNRYSSYNEQFF
TRBJ2-1 15 many TRBV7-2 TRBD2 TGTGCCAGCAGCTTACAAGCGGGGGCCTCGGATGAGCAGTTCTTC CASSLQAGASDEQFF
TRBJ1-6 15 many TRBV12-3/TRBV12-4 TRBD1 TGTGCCAGCAGTTTAAACAGGGGTGGCAATTCACCCCTCCACTTT CASSLNRGGNSPLHF
TRBJ1-2 17 many TRBV20-1 TRBD1 TGCAGTGCTAGAGCCCCTCGGACAGGGCGTAAAAACTATGGCTACACCTTC CSARAPRTGRKNYGYTF
TRBJ2-1 15 many TRBV9 TRBD1 TGTGCCAGCAGCTTCCGGGACAGGGGGACCGATGAGCAGTTCTTC CASSFRDRGTDEQFF
TRBJ1-2 13 many TRBV18 . TGTGCCAGCTCACCCCGCCCCGGGGATGGCTACACCTTC CASSPRPGDGYTF